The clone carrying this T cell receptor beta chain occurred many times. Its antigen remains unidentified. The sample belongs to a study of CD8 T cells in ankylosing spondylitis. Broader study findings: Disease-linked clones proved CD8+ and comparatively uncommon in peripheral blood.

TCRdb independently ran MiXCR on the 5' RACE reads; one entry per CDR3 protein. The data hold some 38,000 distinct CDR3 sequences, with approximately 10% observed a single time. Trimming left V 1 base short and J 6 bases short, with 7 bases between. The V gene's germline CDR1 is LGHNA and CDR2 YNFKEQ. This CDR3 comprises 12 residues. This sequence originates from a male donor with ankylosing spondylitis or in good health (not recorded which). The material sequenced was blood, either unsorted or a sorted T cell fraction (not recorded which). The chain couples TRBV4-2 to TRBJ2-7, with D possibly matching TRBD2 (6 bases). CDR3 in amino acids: CASSQGGTEQYF. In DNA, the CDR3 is TGTGCCAGCAGCCAAGGCGGGACCGAGCAGTACTTC.